A single sample is the source of the 27 T cell receptor beta chains below, sequenced in a study of T-cell memory formation after mild COVID-19. TCRdb independently ran MiXCR on the 5' RACE reads; one entry per CDR3 protein. The repertoire has 550,000 to 700,000 distinct CDR3 sequences, over 15% of them found once; the top ten carry about 12%. The source material was PBMCs or a T cell subset sorted from them (not recorded which). These receptors were obtained from an adult woman who had mild COVID-19 (a few samples of this study predate the infection). Cell type and time point are not known.

This clonotype turned up a few times. The CDR3 region is CSVEEGNTAIGYEQYF. DNA of the CDR3: TGCAGCGTTGAAGAAGGGAACACGGCGATTGGATACGAGCAGTACTTC. This rearrangement joins TRBV29-1 to TRBJ2-7; D is unresolved. The V gene's germline CDR1 is SQVTM and CDR2 ANQGSEA. V shed 0 bases and J shed 4 bases, with 19 bases lying between them. This CDR3 contains 16 residues.

This clonotype occurred many times. The genes are TRBV7-9 and TRBJ2-5; the D gene is possibly TRBD2 (6 bases). The CDR3 runs 15 residues. Germline assignment: CDR1 SEHNR and CDR2 FQNEAQ (reference sequence). V was clipped by 1 base and J by 4 bases, with 13 bases between them. The CDR3: CASSLGGAGRETQYF. CDR3 in DNA: TGTGCCAGCAGCTTAGGAGGAGCGGGCAGAGAGACCCAGTACTTC.

This clonotype was seen a single time. The chain recombines TRBV3-1 with TRBJ2-5; 15 positions agree with TRBD2. Germline V gene data show CDR1 as LGHDT and CDR2 as YNNKEL (reference sequence). With 5 bases clipped from V and 5 bases from J, the junction kept 6 bases outside the gene matches. The CDR3 covers 16 residues. The CDR3 sequence: CASSAGLAGGFETQYF. The CDR3 bases are TGTGCCAGCAGCGCCGGACTAGCGGGGGGGTTTGAGACCCAGTACTTC.

The gene calls are TRBV23-1 and TRBJ2-5; D gene uncertain. TRBV23-1 is classed as an ORF, of uncertain function. The CDR3 runs 15 residues. V dropped 4 bases and J dropped 3 bases, with 15 bases sitting between them. CDR3 in amino acids: CASSPYPDGEETQYF. The CDR3 DNA is TGCGCCAGCAGTCCCTATCCTGACGGAGAAGAGACCCAGTACTTC.

This clonotype was observed a few times. CDR3 coding DNA: TGTGCCAGCAGCTTCACTCCAGGACCAGCGGGGGAAAAACTGTTTTTT. Its translation is CASSFTPGPAGEKLFF. The genes are TRBV5-6 and TRBJ1-4; D is undetermined. Germline V gene sequence: CDR1 SGHDT, CDR2 YYEEEE. CDR3 size: 16 residues. Trimming cost V 2 bases and J 8 bases, with 19 bases left between them.

In this sample, this clonotype turned up a few times. V is TRBV3-1 and J is TRBJ2-1, with 13 bases lining up with TRBD2. The germline V gene encodes CDR1 LGHDT and CDR2 YNNKEL (reference sequence). Trimming removed 4 bases from V and 7 bases from J; junction bases left unmatched: 7. The CDR3 is made up of 16 amino acids. The CDR3 spells CASSRRTSGSSNEQFF. In nucleotides, the CDR3 is TGTGCCAGCAGCCGCCGGACTAGCGGGAGTAGTAATGAGCAGTTCTTC.

The chain has TRBV7-6 and TRBJ2-5; 16 bases fit TRBD2. Per the germline V gene, CDR1 is SGHVS and CDR2 is FNYEAQ. The CDR3 contains 18 residues. Losses at the gene ends were 5 bases for V and 4 bases for J; bases not matched to a gene: 10. CDR3 amino acids: CASSPGGLAGGIGETQYF. CDR3 nucleotide sequence: TGTGCCAGCAGCCCAGGGGGACTAGCGGGAGGGATTGGAGAGACCCAGTACTTC.

This clonotype has just a few counts. V gene TRBV19 combines with J gene TRBJ1-1; 8 bases fit TRBD1. This CDR3 contains 15 residues. Germline values: CDR1 LNHDA, CDR2 SQIVND (reference sequence). Trimming at V came to 5 bases and at J to 5 bases, leaving 10 bases not matched to a gene. The CDR3 nucleotides are TGTGCCAGTAGTGCGTGGACAGGGTGGGCGACTGAAGCTTTCTTT. This encodes CASSAWTGWATEAFF.

This clonotype was counted a few times. The V and J genes are TRBV12-3 or TRBV12-4 and TRBJ2-1, with D tentatively TRBD2 (6 bases). CDR3 length: 14 amino acids. V was shortened by 2 bases and J by 9 bases, with 14 bases between the two germline ends. CDR3 sequence: CASSLRRGNGEQFF. The CDR3 DNA reads TGTGCCAGCAGTTTAAGGAGGGGTAACGGTGAGCAGTTCTTC.

This sequence joins TRBV3-1 and TRBJ2-6; 8 bases line up with TRBD1. Germline CDR1 is LGHDT and CDR2 is YNNKEL (reference sequence). The CDR3 runs to 16 residues. J was trimmed by 3 bases and V by 2 bases; bases with no gene match: 3. CDR3 coding DNA: TGTGCCAGCAGCCAACCAGGGGGCTTTGGGGCCAACGTCCTGACTTTC. This codes for CASSQPGGFGANVLTF.

The table lists this clonotype with a few counts. V is TRBV6-6 and J is TRBJ2-7, with 7 bases aligning to TRBD2. The CDR3 is 14 amino acids. Germline V gene data show CDR1 as MNHNY and CDR2 as SVGAGI (reference sequence). V dropped 5 bases and J dropped 3; count of bases not matched to a gene: 7. CDR3 nucleotides: TGTGCCAGCAGTGGGAGGGCCCTCATCTACGAGCAGTACTTC. The encoded protein is CASSGRALIYEQYF.

This clonotype was seen a few times. The chain recombines TRBV12-3 or TRBV12-4 with TRBJ2-3, with D hard to call. This CDR3 contains 14 residues. The V and J ends lost 3 bases and 2 bases respectively, with 9 bases between them. The DNA of the CDR3 is TGTGCCAGCAGTTTTGAGGCAGCCACAGATACGCAGTATTTT. Translation gives CASSFEAATDTQYF.

This sequence joins TRBV19 and TRBJ1-2; D possibly corresponds to TRBD1 (6 bases). The CDR3 covers 13 residues. V gave up 4 bases and J gave up 4 bases, with 10 bases separating them. The germline V gene encodes CDR1 LNHDA and CDR2 SQIVND (reference sequence). The CDR3 bases are TGTGCCAGTAGTAGACAGGCTTCCTATGGCTACACCTTC. Translated, it gives CASSRQASYGYTF.

This sequence joins TRBV3-1 and TRBJ2-1, with D possibly being TRBD1 or TRBD2 (6 bases each). Germline V gene data show CDR1 as LGHDT and CDR2 as YNNKEL (reference sequence). This CDR3 has 15 residues. V lost 1 base to trimming and J lost 4 bases, with 11 bases between them. The CDR3 region has the DNA TGTGCCAGCAGCCAAGTACAAGGGGGGTACAATGAGCAGTTCTTC. Translation gives CASSQVQGGYNEQFF.

This clonotype was observed a handful of times. CDR3 sequence (DNA): TGCAGTGCTAGTAGGCCGGGACTAGCTATCAATGAGCAGTTCTTC. Its protein product is CSASRPGLAINEQFF. V is TRBV20-1 and J is TRBJ2-1; 9 nucleotides agree with TRBD2. The CDR3 sequence is 15 residues long. Germline trimming cut 3 bases from V and 6 bases from J; bases unmatched to any gene: 9. Germline assignment: CDR1 DFQATT and CDR2 SNEGSKA (reference sequence).

This clonotype has a handful of counts. Germline is not matched at one junction end, which may reflect a read error. The J gene is TRBJ2-7, the V gene TRBV12-3 or TRBV12-4; 9 positions agree with TRBD2. The CDR3 covers 14 residues. The CDR3 bases are TGTGCCAGCAGTTTGGGGACTAGCTCCCACGAGCAGTACTTC. This codes for CASSLGTSSHEQYF.

The chain recombines TRBV6-8 with TRBJ2-5; 8 nucleotides align to TRBD2. J was trimmed by 2 bases and V by 11 bases; bases with no gene match: 10. This CDR3 is built from 14 residues. The germline V gene encodes CDR1 MNHGY and CDR2 SAAAGT. This CDR3 reads CADPPGGWQETQYF. CDR3 nucleotide sequence: TGTGCCGACCCCCCGGGAGGGTGGCAAGAGACCCAGTACTTC.

Here the CDR3 reads CSAPEGLTKETQYF. DNA of the CDR3: TGCAGTGCTCCAGAGGGACTTACAAAAGAGACCCAGTACTTC. This rearrangement joins TRBV20-1 to TRBJ2-5, with a tentative D call TRBD2 (6 bases). This CDR3 has 14 amino acids. The germline gives CDR1 DFQATT, CDR2 SNEGSKA (reference sequence). V dropped 5 bases and J dropped 3 bases, with 16 bases sitting between them.

This chain uses TRBV6-5 with TRBJ1-1; D may be TRBD1 (6 bases). The germline CDR1 and CDR2 sequences are MNHEY and SVGAGI. CDR3 length: 13 amino acids. Trimming took off 8 bases at V and 7 bases at J, with 17 bases between the two ends. This CDR3 reads CASLPARGLEAFF. CDR3 DNA sequence: TGTGCCAGCCTTCCCGCCAGGGGACTTGAAGCTTTCTTT.

The rearrangement joins TRBV6-6 to TRBJ1-6; possibly TRBD1 for D (5 bases). V shed 0 bases and J shed 5 bases, with 5 bases lying between them. Germline lookup yields CDR1 MNHNY and CDR2 SVGAGI (reference sequence). The CDR3 extends over 14 amino acids. CDR3 in amino acids: CASSYSGDNSPLHF. The CDR3 bases are TGTGCCAGCAGTTACTCAGGGGATAATTCACCCCTCCACTTT.

The CDR3 region has the DNA TGCGCCAGCAGCCACCTCGACACGGCGCGGGGCTACACCTTC. Its protein product is CASSHLDTARGYTF. The chain uses TRBV4-1 and TRBJ1-2; D remains ambiguous. The CDR3 is 14 residues long. The ends were cut back, 3 bases at V and 8 bases at J, with 16 bases in the middle. Germline CDR1 MGHRA, CDR2 YSYEKL.

This chain uses TRBV7-9 with TRBJ2-7, with D maybe TRBD1 (6 bases). Germline V lookup: CDR1 SEHNR, CDR2 FQNEAQ (reference sequence). This CDR3 region has 14 residues. Trimming pared 7 bases from V and 3 bases from J, leaving 16 bases between. The CDR3 region is CASTSTGHSYEQYF. DNA for the CDR3: TGTGCCAGCACCAGCACGGGACACAGCTACGAGCAGTACTTC.

V usage is TRBV4-3 and J usage is TRBJ1-3; D gene unclear. Trimming stripped 0 bases from V and 0 bases from J, with 9 bases between. Looked up from germline, CDR1 is LGHNA and CDR2 is YSLEER. The CDR3 covers 16 residues. DNA for the CDR3: TGCGCCAGCAGCCAAGATGGGGAATCCTCTGGAAACACCATATATTTT. This translates into CASSQDGESSGNTIYF.

The chain is built from TRBV9 and TRBJ2-1; no definite D call. CDR1 and CDR2 from the germline V gene are SGDLS and YYNGEE. V lost 4 bases and J lost 6, with 14 bases in between. The CDR3 covers 14 residues. DNA for the CDR3: TGTGCCAGCAGCCCTCCCCAGCCCACCAATGAGCAGTTCTTC. Protein sequence: CASSPPQPTNEQFF. Drawing the rest from reference TRBV9 and TRBJ2-1, the complete variable domain is DSGVTQTPKHLITATGQRVTLRCSPRSGDLSVYWYQQSLDQGLQFLIQYYNGEERAKGNILERFSAQQFPDLHSELNLSSLELGDSALYFCASSPPQPTNEQFFGPGTRLTVL.

CDR3 DNA sequence: TGTGCCAGCAGCCGCCCCTCAGGTTGGGATACGCAGTATTTT. Translation gives CASSRPSGWDTQYF. The chain employs TRBV11-1 and TRBJ2-3; D unresolved. V was shortened by 5 bases and J by 6 bases, with 15 bases between the two germline ends. CDR3 length: 14 residues. Germline assignment: CDR1 SGHAT and CDR2 FQDESV (reference sequence).

This clonotype was seen more than once but under ten times. The CDR3 sequence is CASSPSGIGGETQYF. The CDR3 nucleotides are TGTGCCAGCAGTCCCTCCGGGATCGGGGGGGAGACCCAGTACTTC. V gene TRBV6-5 combines with J gene TRBJ2-5, with 7 bases fitting TRBD2. V shed 5 bases and J 5 bases; nucleotides not matched to a gene: 11. The CDR3 is made up of 15 amino acids. Germline CDR1 MNHEY, CDR2 SVGAGI.

This clonotype appeared a few times. This sequence joins TRBV20-1 and TRBJ2-7; D is undetermined. CDR1 and CDR2 (germline): DFQATT, SNEGSKA (reference sequence). V was clipped by 6 bases and J by 1 base, with 4 bases between them. The CDR3 runs to 10 residues. The CDR3 loop reads CSATSYEQYF. Written as DNA, the CDR3 is TGCAGTGCCACGTCCTACGAGCAGTACTTC.